One sample yielded the 25 T cell receptor beta chains listed below, sequenced in a study of molecular identifiers for immune sequencing clone quantification. TCRdb re-derived calls from the PCR reads in MiXCR, one entry per CDR3 protein. The sample consists of some 650,000 distinct CDR3 sequences, nearly 20% of them appearing once. The specimen was naive CD8+ T cells from blood, with Jurkat cell RNA spiked in. Described subset: FACS-sorted CD8+CD4-CCR7+CD45RA+ naive T cells. These receptors were obtained from a human donor in good health. Some libraries in this study had Jurkat cell RNA spiked in.

Only one count was recorded for this clonotype. The germline gene is not matched at one end of the junction; a read error may be the cause. The rearrangement uses TRBV7-9 and TRBJ2-7; no reliable D call. The V gene's germline CDR1 is SEHNR and CDR2 FQNEAQ (reference sequence). The CDR3 covers 13 residues. In nucleotides, the CDR3 is TGTGCCAGCAGCTTAGCCTATACCTACGAGCAGTGCTTC. It specifies CASSLAYTYEQCF. The variable domain in full, completed from reference TRBV7-9 and TRBJ2-7, reads DTGVSQNPRHKITKRGQNVTFRCDPISEHNRLYWYRQTLGQGPEFLTYFQNEAQLEKSRLLSDRFSAERPKGSFSTLEIQRTEQGDSAMYLCASSLAYTYEQCFGPGTRLTVT.

At least ten counts were recorded for this clonotype. The gene calls are TRBV20-1 and TRBJ2-7, with D perhaps matching TRBD1 (6 bases). CDR1 is DFQATT, CDR2 SNEGSKA, per germline (reference sequence). The CDR3 consists of 15 residues. V was trimmed by 0 bases and J by 3 bases, leaving 15 bases between them. The CDR3 sequence: CSARDLVGRGYEQYF. CDR3 nucleotides: TGCAGTGCTAGAGATCTCGTGGGCAGGGGCTACGAGCAGTACTTC.

J is TRBJ2-3 and V is TRBV19; a possible D gene is TRBD1 (5 bases). Germline-derived CDR1 and CDR2 are LNHDA and SQIVND (reference sequence). The CDR3 has 13 residues. V dropped 7 bases and J dropped 0 bases, with 8 bases sitting between them. For the CDR3, the DNA is TGTGCCAGTAACCAGGGTAGCACAGATACGCAGTATTTT. Its translation is CASNQGSTDTQYF.

In this sample, this clonotype turned up once. Just one base apart from a much larger clone, this may be a read error. V is TRBV5-3 and J is TRBJ2-7; D ambiguous. TRBV5-3 is labeled an ORF, and its function is uncertain. The CDR3 consists of 13 residues. The CDR3 DNA reads TGTGCCAGCAGCTGGGAAGTGAAGTCCGAGCAGTACTTC. As protein: CASSWEVKSEQYF.

At least ten counts were recorded for this clonotype. This rearrangement joins TRBV29-1 to TRBJ2-1; D is unclear. V was cut by 4 bases and J by 0 bases, with 7 bases left in between. CDR3 size: 13 residues. Germline CDR1 SQVTM, CDR2 ANQGSEA. CDR3 amino acids: CSVVTASYNEQFF. DNA of the CDR3: TGCAGCGTTGTAACGGCCTCCTACAATGAGCAGTTCTTC.

With respect to this clonotype: This may stem from a read error, because a much larger clone lies one nucleotide away. The chain employs TRBV14 and TRBJ1-2; the match to TRBD1 covers 9 bases. The CDR3 runs to 15 residues. Germline V gene sequence: CDR1 SGHDN, CDR2 FVKESK. After removal of 5 bases from V and 4 bases from J, the junction contained 8 bases not matched to a gene. CDR3 in amino acids: CASSYWDRVSYGYTF. The CDR3 region has the DNA TGTGCCAGCAGCTACTGGGACAGGGTGTCCTATGGCTACACCTTC.

This clonotype was counted at least ten times. The chain couples TRBV28 to TRBJ2-5; 15 nucleotides match TRBD2. V dropped 6 bases and J dropped 4; count of bases not matched to a gene: 6. The CDR3 contains 16 residues. Germline V lookup: CDR1 MDHEN, CDR2 SYDVKM. CDR3 nucleotide sequence: TGTGCCAGCAGATCGGGACTAGCGGGAGGAGGAGAGACCCAGTACTTC. Translated, it gives CASRSGLAGGGETQYF.

For this clonotype: This may be a read error: a much more frequent sequence differs by one nucleotide. The genes are TRBV19 and TRBJ1-5, with unresolved D. CDR1 is LNHDA and CDR2 is SQIVND in the germline V gene (reference sequence). V was shortened by 3 bases and J by 7 bases, with 13 bases between the two germline ends. The CDR3 is 14 amino acids. DNA for the CDR3: TGTGCCAGTAGTATCCGGGCGGGATACCAGCCCCAGCATTTT. It encodes CASSIRAGYQPQHF.

The chain's CDR3 is CATSDPDRGPYNEQFF. The DNA for the CDR3 is TGTGCCACCAGTGATCCGGACAGGGGGCCTTACAATGAGCAGTTCTTC. V gene TRBV24-1 combines with J gene TRBJ2-1, with 11 bases matching TRBD1. V lost 3 bases, J lost 4 bases, and 4 bases stayed unmatched. The CDR3 is 16 residues long. The V gene's germline CDR1 is KGHDR and CDR2 SFDVKD.

This clonotype was seen more than once but under ten times. The genes are TRBV28 and TRBJ1-2, with unresolved D. CDR1 is MDHEN and CDR2 is SYDVKM in the germline V gene. The CDR3 runs to 16 residues. Trimming pared 3 bases from V and 0 bases from J, leaving 14 bases between. Here the CDR3 DNA reads TGTGCCAGCAGTTTTCGCGACTACAGTCCTAACTATGGCTACACCTTC. Its translation: CASSFRDYSPNYGYTF.

This clonotype showed up many times. This chain connects TRBV6-1 to TRBJ1-1, with D possibly being TRBD1 (5 bases). The CDR3 has 11 amino acids. V lost 8 bases, J lost 8 bases, and 12 bases lay in between. Per the germline V gene, CDR1 is MNHNS and CDR2 is SASEGT. The CDR3: CASFDSREAFF. CDR3 bases: TGTGCCAGCTTCGACAGCCGCGAAGCTTTCTTT.

This clonotype was found many times. The chain combines TRBV5-6 with TRBJ1-2, with D tentatively TRBD1 (5 bases). Germline assignment: CDR1 SGHDT and CDR2 YYEEEE. V was clipped by 1 base and J by 8 bases, with 15 bases between them. The CDR3 consists of 14 residues. This CDR3 reads CASSLFGAGSGYTF. Written as DNA, the CDR3 is TGTGCCAGCAGCTTGTTCGGCGCAGGGTCCGGCTACACCTTC.

The sample holds many counts of this clonotype. CDR3 residues: CASSFFDGNQPQHF. CDR3 sequence (DNA): TGCGCCAGCAGCTTTTTCGATGGCAATCAGCCCCAGCATTTT. J is TRBJ1-5 and V is TRBV5-1; D unclear. The V end lost 2 bases, the J end lost 2 bases, and 8 bases lay between the germline ends. The CDR3 is made up of 14 amino acids. CDR1 is SGHRS and CDR2 is YFSETQ in the germline V gene.

This clonotype was seen many times. The chain couples TRBV5-1 to TRBJ2-1, with D unclear. The germline gives CDR1 SGHRS, CDR2 YFSETQ. The CDR3 consists of 14 residues. Trimming took 7 bases from V and 2 from J, leaving 13 bases between them. The CDR3 here is CASALGSTYNEQFF. The CDR3, as DNA: TGCGCCAGCGCCCTGGGATCGACCTACAATGAGCAGTTCTTC.

The sample holds many counts of this clonotype. Relative to the germline gene, one junction end is altered; a read error may explain this. The chain couples TRBV6-2 or TRBV6-3 to TRBJ2-1; 12 nucleotides agree with TRBD2. Looked up from germline, CDR1 is MNHEY and CDR2 is SVGEGT. CDR3 length: 17 amino acids. The CDR3 is CASSYLTSGGSDNEQFF. The CDR3 bases are TGTGCCAGCAGTTACCTGACTAGCGGGGGCTCCGACAATGAGCAGTTCTTC.

This clonotype was counted at least ten times. The chain recombines TRBV29-1 with TRBJ2-7; 14 bases line up with TRBD2. J gave up 0 bases and V 6 bases, and 7 bases lay outside the gene matches. The CDR3 runs to 16 residues. In germline, CDR1 is SQVTM, CDR2 ANQGSEA. The CDR3 DNA is TGCAGCGTCATCGGGACTAGCGGGGGAAGCTCCTACGAGCAGTACTTC. The encoded protein is CSVIGTSGGSSYEQYF.

In its sample, this clonotype was seen once. A much larger clone differs from this one at a single base, so this may be a read error. The chain joins TRBV2 to TRBJ2-7, with D perhaps matching TRBD2 (5 bases). The CDR3 sequence is 14 residues long. The V end was cut by 4 bases, the J end by 2 bases, with 12 bases between. CDR1 is SNHLY, CDR2 FYNNEI, per germline. CDR3 protein: CASSGGHGAYEQYF. In nucleotides, the CDR3 is TGTGCCAGCAGTGGAGGGCATGGGGCCTACGAGCAGTACTTC.

This clonotype has at least ten counts. This chain uses TRBV5-1 with TRBJ1-1; D not resolved. The CDR3 sequence is 11 residues long. The germline V gene has CDR1 SGHRS and CDR2 YFSETQ. Trimming removed 3 bases from V and 10 bases from J, with 10 bases in between. CDR3 sequence (DNA): TGCGCCAGCAGCTCTCCTCGAGGAGCTTTCTTT. Translated: CASSSPRGAFF.

In its sample, this clonotype was seen a few times. One end of the junction is discordant with germline, which a read error may explain. V and J are TRBV5-6 and TRBJ1-1; 9 nucleotides match TRBD1. The CDR3 is 18 amino acids. CDR1 is SGHDT and CDR2 is YYEEEE in the germline V gene. The CDR3 nucleotides read TGTGCCAGCAGCTTGGAGTACGGGACAGGGACCATGAACACTGGAGCTTTCTTT. Translating gives CASSLEYGTGTMNTGAFF.

There are many counts of this clonotype. This chain joins TRBV6-6 and TRBJ1-5; possible D gene TRBD1, 6 bases. Germline assignment: CDR1 MNHNY and CDR2 SVGAGI (reference sequence). The CDR3 covers 15 residues. The ends were cut back, 6 bases at V and 0 bases at J, with 12 bases in the middle. This CDR3 reads CASSFGQYSNQPQHF. The CDR3 DNA follows: TGTGCCAGCAGCTTTGGACAGTATAGCAATCAGCCCCAGCATTTT.

This clonotype was detected ten times or more. The rearrangement joins TRBV14 to TRBJ2-7; no definite D call. The CDR3 has 12 residues. From germline, CDR1 is SGHDN and CDR2 FVKESK. V lost 1 base and J 9 bases, leaving 10 bases between the germline ends. This CDR3 is CASSQARVPQYF. The CDR3 DNA reads TGTGCCAGCAGCCAAGCCCGGGTACCGCAGTACTTC. The complete variable domain, with remaining parts taken from reference TRBV14 and TRBJ2-7, reads EAGVTQFPSHSVIEKGQTVTLRCDPISGHDNLYWYRRVMGKEIKFLLHFVKESKQDESGMPNNRFLAERTGGTYSTLKVQPAELEDSGVYFCASSQARVPQYFGPGTRLTVT.

Remarks on this clonotype: It is likely a read error, because the conserved phenylalanine at the end of the CDR3 is missing. V and J are TRBV7-9 and TRBJ1-2; D call uncertain. Germline CDR1 reads SEHNR; CDR2 reads FQNEAQ (reference sequence). There are 16 residues in the CDR3. Trimming shortened V by 2 bases and J by 5 bases, and 18 bases separated the two germline ends. In DNA form, the CDR3 reads TGTGCCAGCAGCTTATCCCCATCCGGGGTCGGATATGGCTACACCCTC. Amino acid sequence: CASSLSPSGVGYGYTL.

The chain uses TRBV30 and TRBJ2-7, with a tentative D call TRBD2 (8 bases). This CDR3 is built from 14 residues. CDR1 is GTSNPN, CDR2 SVGIG, per germline (reference sequence). V gave up 7 bases and J gave up 7 bases, with 23 bases separating them. The CDR3 sequence: CAYSGGRTGREQYF. The CDR3 DNA reads as TGTGCCTACTCGGGAGGGAGGACAGGTAGAGAGCAGTACTTC. Full variable domain (outside the CDR3, taken from reference TRBV30 and TRBJ2-7): SQTIHQWPATLVQPVGSPLSLECTVEGTSNPNLYWYRQAAGRGLQLLFYSVGIGQISSEVPQNLSASRPQDRQFILSSKKLLLSDSGFYLCAYSGGRTGREQYFGPGTRLTVT.

There are a few counts of this clonotype. V gene TRBV5-4 combines with J gene TRBJ2-1; 8 bases match TRBD2. The CDR3 spans 13 residues. CDR1 is SGHNT, CDR2 YYREEE, per germline (reference sequence). Losses at the gene ends were 9 bases for V and 7 bases for J; bases not matched to a gene: 9. The CDR3 spells CATMAGGTNEQFF. The CDR3 nucleotides are TGTGCCACCATGGCGGGGGGAACTAATGAGCAGTTCTTC.

This clonotype was counted ten times or more. This chain uses TRBV7-9 with TRBJ2-5; D remains ambiguous. The germline V and J ends were trimmed by 1 base and 1 base, with 7 bases remaining between them. Germline V lookup: CDR1 SEHNR, CDR2 FQNEAQ (reference sequence). The CDR3 covers 14 residues. CDR3 nucleotide sequence: TGTGCCAGCAGCTTAGGACCTTTCCAAGAGACCCAGTACTTC. This gives the protein CASSLGPFQETQYF.